The sequence of this TCR beta chain was determined in a study of cytomegalovirus exposure and HLA in healthy donors. Study-wide context: Genotyping of more than 300 donors showed that around 85% belonged to the Caucasian-associated ancestry cluster. Points from the study as a whole: V- and J-gene trimming in TCR beta was tied to a missense DCLRE1C variant by an analysis performed later. In vitro testing confirmed a few CMV-associated chains as specific for CMV antigens.

Primers for the PCR totalled 60 Vbeta and 13 Jbeta. As processed by the authors: Later reanalysis found 60 million to 90 million unique TCR beta chains, around 9.9 million of them shared. The data were produced by immunoSEQ multiplex PCR, yet TCRdb's version contains in-frame clones alone and is incomplete. V and J calls and clone size are copied from that table; D and trimming were computed from the DNA. The sample records around 70,000 clones, 74% being singletons. Regarding this clone: The antigen is not known.

V shed 2 bases and J shed 3 bases, with 9 bases lying between them. The V gene's germline CDR1 is SGHRS and CDR2 YFSETQ. CDR3 length: 14 residues. The TCR comes from a human donor in good health. Sequenced input: PBMCs. The chain combines TRBV5-1 with TRBJ2-1, with a possible D match to TRBD2 (5 bases). CDR3: CASSFSEHYNEQFF. CDR3 nucleotide sequence: TGCGCCAGCAGCTTTAGCGAGCACTACAATGAGCAGTTCTTC.